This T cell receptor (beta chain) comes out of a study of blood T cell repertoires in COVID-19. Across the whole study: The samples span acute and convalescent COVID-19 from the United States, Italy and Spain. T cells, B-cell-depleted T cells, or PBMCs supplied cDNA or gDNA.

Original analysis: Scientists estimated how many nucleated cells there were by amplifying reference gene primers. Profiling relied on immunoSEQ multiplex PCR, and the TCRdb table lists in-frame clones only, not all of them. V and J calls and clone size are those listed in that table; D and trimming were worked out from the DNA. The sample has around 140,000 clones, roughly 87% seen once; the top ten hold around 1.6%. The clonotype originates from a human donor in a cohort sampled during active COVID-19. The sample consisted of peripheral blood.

The CDR3 region is CASSQDPRNTGELFF. The CDR3 DNA reads as TGCGCCAGCAGCCAAGATCCCAGGAACACCGGGGAGCTGTTTTTT. V and J are TRBV4-3 and TRBJ2-2; D is unresolved. Germline V lookup: CDR1 LGHNA, CDR2 YSLEER. The CDR3 length is 15 residues. V lost 0 bases and J 1 base, leaving 6 bases between the germline ends.